A selection of T cell receptor beta chains follows, all from one sample in a study of blood T cell repertoires in COVID-19. The method was immunoSEQ multiplex PCR; TCRdb's version includes in-frame clones alone and lacks a portion of them. The table records 200,000 to 250,000 clones, 85% to 90% of them present only once. The sample was peripheral blood. Receptors were obtained from a woman aged 60-75 years with acute or convalescent COVID-19. Both conserved end residues are part of each CDR3. D genes are given only for firm matches.

>TRBD1|TRBV27|TRBJ1-1
CASSRSTGVGTEAFF
>NA|TRBV3-1/TRBV3-2|TRBJ1-1
CASSLTANTEAFF
>NA|TRBV5-6|TRBJ2-7
CASSEGPGYEQYF
>TRBD2|TRBV28|TRBJ2-1
CASSLSRLAGPGEQFF
>TRBD2|TRBV9|TRBJ2-5
CASSPIAGGSVTQYF
>TRBD2|TRBV4-1|TRBJ2-1
CASSQVEITSGYNEQFF
>TRBD1|TRBV3-1/TRBV3-2|TRBJ1-4
CASSRRTGREKLFF
>NA|TRBV10-2|TRBJ2-2
CASTLGANTGELFF
>TRBD1|TRBV30|TRBJ1-6
CAWGGGQGASSYNSPLHF
>NA|TRBV19|TRBJ1-5
CASSIYRASNQPQHF
>NA|TRBV24-1|TRBJ2-7
CATSDLNGNEQYF
>TRBD1|TRBV24-1|TRBJ2-5
CATSDGQGHQETQYF
>TRBD1|TRBV30|TRBJ1-5
CAWSARQGRKINNQPQHF
>TRBD1|TRBV2|TRBJ1-5
CASLSRTGLGPQHF
>NA|TRBV6-5|TRBJ1-2
CASSYEQNYGYTF